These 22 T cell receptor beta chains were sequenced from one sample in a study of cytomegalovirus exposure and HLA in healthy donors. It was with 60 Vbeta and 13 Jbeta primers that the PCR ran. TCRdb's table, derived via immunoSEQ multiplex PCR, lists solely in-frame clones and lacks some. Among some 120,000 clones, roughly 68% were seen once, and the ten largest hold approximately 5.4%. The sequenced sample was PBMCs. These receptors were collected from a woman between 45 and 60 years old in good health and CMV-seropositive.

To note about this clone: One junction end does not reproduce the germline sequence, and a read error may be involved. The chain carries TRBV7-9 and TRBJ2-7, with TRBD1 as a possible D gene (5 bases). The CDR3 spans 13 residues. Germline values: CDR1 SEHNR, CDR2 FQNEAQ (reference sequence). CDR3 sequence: CSSSLGAGGEQYF. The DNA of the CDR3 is TGTTCCAGCAGCTTAGGGGCAGGTGGCGAGCAGTACTTC.

CDR3 sequence reads: CASSRNGGISGELFF. The CDR3 region has the DNA TGTGCCAGCAGCCGGAACGGGGGTATTTCCGGGGAGCTGTTTTTT. The genes are TRBV4-2 and TRBJ2-2; tentatively, D is TRBD2 (6 bases). The CDR3 is made up of 15 amino acids. Trimming took 4 bases from V and 6 from J, leaving 15 bases between them. The germline CDR1 and CDR2 sequences are LGHNA and YNFKEQ.

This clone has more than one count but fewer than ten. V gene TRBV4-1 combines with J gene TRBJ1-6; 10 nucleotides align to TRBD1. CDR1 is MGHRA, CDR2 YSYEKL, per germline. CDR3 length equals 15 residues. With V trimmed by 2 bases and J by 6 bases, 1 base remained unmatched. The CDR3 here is CASSQRQGANSPLHF. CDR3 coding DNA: TGCGCCAGCAGCCAAAGACAGGGGGCTAATTCACCCCTCCACTTT.

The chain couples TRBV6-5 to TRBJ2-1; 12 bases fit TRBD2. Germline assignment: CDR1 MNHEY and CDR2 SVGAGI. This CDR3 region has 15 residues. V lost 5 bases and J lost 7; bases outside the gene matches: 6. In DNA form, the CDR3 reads TGTGCCAGCAGTCAAAGACTAGCGGGGGCAAATGAGCAGTTCTTC. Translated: CASSQRLAGANEQFF.

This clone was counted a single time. Written as DNA, the CDR3 is TGTGCCAGCTCACTTGGGACTAGCGGGGGCGAGCAGTTCTTC. Encoded protein: CASSLGTSGGEQFF. V gene TRBV18 combines with J gene TRBJ2-1; 14 bases fit TRBD2. V lost 4 bases and J lost 10; bases outside the gene matches: 3. The CDR3 contains 14 residues. Germline loops: CDR1 KGHSH, CDR2 LQKENI.

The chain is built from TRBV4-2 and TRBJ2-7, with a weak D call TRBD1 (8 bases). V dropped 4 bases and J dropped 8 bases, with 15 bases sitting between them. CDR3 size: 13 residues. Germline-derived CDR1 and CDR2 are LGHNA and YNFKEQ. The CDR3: CASSPAGQAKQYF. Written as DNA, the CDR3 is TGTGCCAGCAGCCCAGCGGGACAGGCTAAGCAGTACTTC.

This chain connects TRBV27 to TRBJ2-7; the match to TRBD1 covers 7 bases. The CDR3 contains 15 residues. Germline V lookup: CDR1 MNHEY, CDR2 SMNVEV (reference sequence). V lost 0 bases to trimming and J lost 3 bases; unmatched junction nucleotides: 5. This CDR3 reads CASSLSGTVRYEQYF. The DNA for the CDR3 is TGTGCCAGCAGTTTATCCGGGACAGTACGCTACGAGCAGTACTTC.

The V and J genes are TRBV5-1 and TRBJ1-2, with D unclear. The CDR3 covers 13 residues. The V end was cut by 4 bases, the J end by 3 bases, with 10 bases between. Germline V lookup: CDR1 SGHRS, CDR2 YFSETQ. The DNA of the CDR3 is TGCGCCAGCAGCCCGACAACTTACTATGGCTACACCTTC. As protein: CASSPTTYYGYTF.

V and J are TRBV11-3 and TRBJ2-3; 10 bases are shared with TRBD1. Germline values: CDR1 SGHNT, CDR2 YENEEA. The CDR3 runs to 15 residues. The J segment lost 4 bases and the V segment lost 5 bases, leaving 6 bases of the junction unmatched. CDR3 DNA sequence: TGTGCCAGCAGCCCCCGACAGGGGGCGGCAGATACGCAGTATTTT. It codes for CASSPRQGAADTQYF.

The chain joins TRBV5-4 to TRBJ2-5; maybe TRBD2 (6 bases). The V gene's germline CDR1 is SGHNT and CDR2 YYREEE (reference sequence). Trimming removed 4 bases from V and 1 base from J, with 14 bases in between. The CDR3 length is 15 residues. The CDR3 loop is CASSTAGTSQETQYF. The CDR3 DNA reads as TGTGCCAGCAGCACAGCCGGGACTTCCCAAGAGACCCAGTACTTC.

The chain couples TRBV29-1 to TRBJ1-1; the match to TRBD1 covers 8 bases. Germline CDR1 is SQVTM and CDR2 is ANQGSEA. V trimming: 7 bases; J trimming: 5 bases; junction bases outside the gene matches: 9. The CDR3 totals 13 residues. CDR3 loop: CSASGGRGTEAFF. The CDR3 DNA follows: TGCAGCGCTTCAGGGGGCAGGGGAACTGAAGCTTTCTTT.

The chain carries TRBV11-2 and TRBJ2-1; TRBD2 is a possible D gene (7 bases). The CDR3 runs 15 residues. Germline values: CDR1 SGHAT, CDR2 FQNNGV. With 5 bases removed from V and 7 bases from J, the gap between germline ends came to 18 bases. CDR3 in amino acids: CASSPPGGRRNEQFF. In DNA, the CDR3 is TGTGCCAGCAGCCCCCCCGGGGGGCGGCGGAATGAGCAGTTCTTC.

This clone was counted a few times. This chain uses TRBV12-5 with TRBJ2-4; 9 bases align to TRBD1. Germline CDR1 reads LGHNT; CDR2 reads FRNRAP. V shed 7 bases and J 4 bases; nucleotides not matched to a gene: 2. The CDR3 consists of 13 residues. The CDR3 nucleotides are TGTGCTAGTGTCGGGACAGGGAAAAACATTCAGTACTTC. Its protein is CASVGTGKNIQYF.

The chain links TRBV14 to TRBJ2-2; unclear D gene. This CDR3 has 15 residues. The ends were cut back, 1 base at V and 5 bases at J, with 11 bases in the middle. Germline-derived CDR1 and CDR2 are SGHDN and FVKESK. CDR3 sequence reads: CASSQVRVPTGELFF. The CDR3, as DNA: TGTGCCAGCAGCCAAGTCCGGGTTCCTACCGGGGAGCTGTTTTTT.

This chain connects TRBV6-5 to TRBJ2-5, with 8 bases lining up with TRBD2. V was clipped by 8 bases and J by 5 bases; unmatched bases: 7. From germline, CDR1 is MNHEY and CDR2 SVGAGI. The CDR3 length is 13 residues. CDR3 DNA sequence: TGTGCCAGCCAACGGGGGGGCAAGGAGACCCAGTACTTC. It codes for CASQRGGKETQYF.

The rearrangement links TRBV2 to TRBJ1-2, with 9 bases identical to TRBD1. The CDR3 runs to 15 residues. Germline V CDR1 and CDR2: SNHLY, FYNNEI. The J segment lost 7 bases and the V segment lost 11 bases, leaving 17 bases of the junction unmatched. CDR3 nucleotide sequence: TGTGCCGGACGCCCTCGAACAGGGGGCCGGGGTGGCTACACCTTC. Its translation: CAGRPRTGGRGGYTF.

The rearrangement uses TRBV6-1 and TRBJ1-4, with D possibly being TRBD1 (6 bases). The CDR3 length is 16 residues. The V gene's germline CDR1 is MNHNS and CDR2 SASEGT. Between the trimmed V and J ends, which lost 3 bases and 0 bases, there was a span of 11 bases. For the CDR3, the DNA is TGTGCCAGCAGTGATGGGGGCGGCCCAACTAATGAAAAACTGTTTTTT. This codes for CASSDGGGPTNEKLFF.

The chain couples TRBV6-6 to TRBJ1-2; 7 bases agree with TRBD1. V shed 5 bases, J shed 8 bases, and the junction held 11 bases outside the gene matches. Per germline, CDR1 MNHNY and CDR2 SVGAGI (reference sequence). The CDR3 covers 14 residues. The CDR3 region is CASSRTGQDRGYTF. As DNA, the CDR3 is TGTGCCAGCAGTCGGACAGGACAGGATCGAGGCTACACCTTC.

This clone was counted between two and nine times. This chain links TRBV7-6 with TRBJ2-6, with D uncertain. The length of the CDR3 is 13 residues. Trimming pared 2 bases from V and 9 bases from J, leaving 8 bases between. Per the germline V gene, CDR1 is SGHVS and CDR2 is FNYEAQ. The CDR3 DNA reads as TGTGCCAGCAGCTTATCTGCAGGCAACGTCCTGACTTTC. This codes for CASSLSAGNVLTF.

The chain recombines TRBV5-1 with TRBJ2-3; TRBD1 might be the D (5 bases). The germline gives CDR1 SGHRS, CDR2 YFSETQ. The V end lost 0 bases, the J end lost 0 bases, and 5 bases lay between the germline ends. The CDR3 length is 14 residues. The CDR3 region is CASSLEGSTDTQYF. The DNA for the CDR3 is TGCGCCAGCAGCTTGGAGGGGAGCACAGATACGCAGTATTTT.

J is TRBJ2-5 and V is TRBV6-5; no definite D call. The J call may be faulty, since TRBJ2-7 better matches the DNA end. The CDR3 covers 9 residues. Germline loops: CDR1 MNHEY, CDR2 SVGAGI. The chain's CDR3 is CASSYEQYF. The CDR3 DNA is TGTGCCAGCAGTTACGAGCAGTACTTC.

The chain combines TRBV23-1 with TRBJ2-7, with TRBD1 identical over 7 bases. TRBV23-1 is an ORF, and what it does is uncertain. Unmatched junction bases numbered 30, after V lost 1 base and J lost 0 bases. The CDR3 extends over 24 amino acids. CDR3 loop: CASSQCKSLDRQSKTWCLSYEQYF. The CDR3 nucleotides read TGCGCCAGCAGTCAATGTAAATCTTTGGACAGGCAGTCTAAGACGTGGTGCCTCTCCTACGAGCAGTACTTC.